This T cell receptor (beta chain) was sequenced in a study of T cell responses to AZD1222 COVID-19 vaccine. V gave up 5 bases and J gave up 4 bases; unmatched junction bases: 10. CDR1 LGHDT and CDR2 YNNKEL come from the germline V gene (reference sequence). This CDR3 is built from 15 residues. Overall study findings and caveats: The donor cohort was predominantly white British with a female majority, and clonal diversity may have been underestimated. Spike was spanned by vaccine-associated CD4 TCRs, with dominance at 160-218 and 743-854. With two AZD1222 doses given, Spike-specific TCR breadth and depth both rose. Researchers took repertoire samples only after the peak T cell response had come.

Data came from immunoSEQ multiplex PCR; TCRdb stores just in-frame clones and leaves some out. The table has about 120,000 clones, approximately 90% seen once. Comments on this clone: Antigen: not known.

The V and J genes are TRBV3-1 (or the pseudogene TRBV3-2) and TRBJ1-1; TRBD1 matches at 7 bases. The material was peripheral blood, obtained 28 days after the second AZD1222 dose. This TCR came from an adult who received the AZD1222 COVID-19 vaccine. The CDR3 region has the DNA TGTGCCAGCAGCAAAAGAGCACAGGGGCTCACTGAAGCTTTCTTT. Amino acid sequence: CASSKRAQGLTEAFF.